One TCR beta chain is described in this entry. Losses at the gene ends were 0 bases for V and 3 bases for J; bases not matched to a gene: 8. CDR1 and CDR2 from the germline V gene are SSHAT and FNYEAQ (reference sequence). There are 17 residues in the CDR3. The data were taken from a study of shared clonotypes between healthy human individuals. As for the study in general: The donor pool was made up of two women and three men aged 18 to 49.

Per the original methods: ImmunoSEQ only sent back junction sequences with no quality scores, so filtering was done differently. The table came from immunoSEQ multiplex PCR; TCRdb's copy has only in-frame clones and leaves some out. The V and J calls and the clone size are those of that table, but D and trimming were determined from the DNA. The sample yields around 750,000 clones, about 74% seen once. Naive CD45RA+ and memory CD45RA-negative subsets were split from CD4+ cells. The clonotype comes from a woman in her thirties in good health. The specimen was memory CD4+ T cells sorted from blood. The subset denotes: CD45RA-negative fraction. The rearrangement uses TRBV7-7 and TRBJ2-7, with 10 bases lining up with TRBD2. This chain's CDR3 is CASSLAFGSSGGYEQYF. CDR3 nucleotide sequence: TGTGCCAGCAGCTTAGCGTTCGGGTCTAGCGGGGGCTACGAGCAGTACTTC.